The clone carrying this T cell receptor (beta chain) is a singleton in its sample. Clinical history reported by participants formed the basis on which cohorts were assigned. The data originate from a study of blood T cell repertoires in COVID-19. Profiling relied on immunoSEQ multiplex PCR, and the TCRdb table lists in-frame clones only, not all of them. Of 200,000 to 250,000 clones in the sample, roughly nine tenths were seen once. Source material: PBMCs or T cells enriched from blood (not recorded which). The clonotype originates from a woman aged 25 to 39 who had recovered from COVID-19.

CDR3 in DNA: TGTGCCAGCTCGCAGACTAGCGGGGGGGCCTTAGAGCAGTTCTTC. Translation: CASSQTSGGALEQFF. The V call is TRBV18, the J call TRBJ2-1, with 14 nucleotides matching TRBD2. Germline CDR1 is KGHSH and CDR2 is LQKENI. V trimming: 6 bases; J trimming: 10 bases; junction bases outside the gene matches: 8. The CDR3 covers 15 residues.